The clone carrying this T cell receptor beta chain appeared a few times. Its antigen remains unknown. Assay used: immunoSEQ multiplex PCR; TCRdb lists only in-frame clones, some missing. This table holds approximately 700,000 clones, about 80% found once. Germline values: CDR1 SGHDT, CDR2 YYEEEE. The CDR3 consists of 10 residues. The sample originates from a study of shared clonotypes between healthy human individuals. Study-wide context: Three CD4 naive, three CD4 memory, two CD8 naive and one CD8 memory plate were used per donor.

General study results and limits: Of the naive CD4 clonotypes, roughly 5% were shared across a handful of donors. The generation probabilities recorded for non-shared clonotypes fell below those of clonotypes shared by all four donors.

The chain is built from TRBV5-6 and TRBJ2-5, with D hard to call. Judging by the DNA end, TRBJ2-7 fits better; the J call may be wrong. Sequenced material: memory CD4+ T cells sorted from blood. As to subset: CD45RA-negative fraction. The source of this sequence is a woman in her 30s in good health. CDR3 amino acids: CASSFGEQYF. In DNA, the CDR3 is TGTGCCAGCAGCTTTGGCGAGCAGTACTTC.